This TCR beta chain was obtained from a study of radiation and T cells in renal cell carcinoma. V lost 5 bases, J lost 5 bases, and 3 bases stayed unmatched. The germline V gene has CDR1 SGHRS and CDR2 YFSETQ. CDR3 length: 13 amino acids. Sequencing was performed with immunoSEQ multiplex PCR; in TCRdb, only in-frame clones are kept and a portion is missing. Among tens of thousands of clones listed, 75% to 85% were seen once. Time point noted: blood 2 weeks post-SBRT. Treatment noted: 15 Gy SBRT to primary tumor, nephrectomy 4 weeks later. After SBRT, blood was collected at 2 and 4 weeks, plus baseline.

This chain uses TRBV5-1 with TRBJ2-7, with TRBD2 identical over 11 bases. The sample here was blood, taken from a patient whose treatment included radiotherapy and nephrectomy. The receptor was derived from a woman in her 70s with renal cell carcinoma. The CDR3: CASRTSGVNEQYF. The DNA of the CDR3 is TGCGCCAGCAGGACTAGCGGGGTTAACGAGCAGTACTTC.